The 5 T cell receptor beta chains below were found in one sample sequenced in a study of blood T cell repertoires in COVID-19 (dated by TCRdb to the early 2020s). Libraries were built with the immunoSEQ multiplex PCR assay. TCRdb re-hosts the immuneACCESS table, in-frame sequences only. Its copies lack some clones; in the studies checked, an unresolved V gene accounts for under half of them, and the cause for the rest is not known. The sample table shows under 150,000 clones, and over 60% are seen once. The ten top clones hold approximately 14% of the sample. The sequencing sample was made of peripheral blood. The receptors were gathered from an elderly man with acute or convalescent COVID-19.

The chain links TRBV5-1 to TRBJ1-1, with 8 positions matching TRBD1. V lost 5 bases to trimming and J lost 8 bases; unmatched junction nucleotides: 11. The CDR3 spans 14 residues. From germline, CDR1 is SGHRS and CDR2 YFSETQ. In nucleotides, the CDR3 is TGCGCCAGCAGACGGGACAGGACCGTATCGGAAGCTTTCTTT. This sequence encodes CASRRDRTVSEAFF.

V is TRBV6-2 or TRBV6-3 and J is TRBJ2-6; perhaps TRBD2 as D (7 bases). The germline V and J ends were trimmed by 5 bases and 0 bases, with 20 bases remaining between them. CDR1 is MNHEY and CDR2 is SVGEGT in the germline V gene. This CDR3 is 19 amino acids long. The CDR3 reads CASSPAGGPLDSGANVLTF. CDR3 DNA: TGTGCCAGCAGTCCAGCCGGGGGGCCGCTAGACTCTGGGGCCAACGTCCTGACTTTC.

This sequence joins TRBV5-1 and TRBJ2-7, with TRBD2 as a possible D gene (5 bases). V was trimmed by 0 bases and J by 5 bases, leaving 12 bases between them. Germline lookup yields CDR1 SGHRS and CDR2 YFSETQ. The CDR3 extends over 14 amino acids. The CDR3, as DNA: TGCGCCAGCAGCTTGGGGGAGAAACACCACGAGCAGTACTTC. Protein: CASSLGEKHHEQYF.

This chain joins TRBV2 and TRBJ2-2; TRBD1 might be the D (5 bases). This CDR3 is built from 15 residues. The V gene lost 6 bases and the J gene lost 0 bases, with 11 bases spanning the gap. Germline assignment: CDR1 SNHLY and CDR2 FYNNEI. CDR3 DNA: TGTGCCAGCAGGTTGACAGCTACGAACACCGGGGAGCTGTTTTTT. Translation: CASRLTATNTGELFF.

This clone was counted between two and nine times. This chain joins TRBV3-1 (or the pseudogene TRBV3-2) and TRBJ2-1; 8 bases fit TRBD1. This CDR3 is built from 14 residues. From germline, CDR1 is LGHDT and CDR2 YNNKEL (reference sequence). The trim removed 3 bases at V and 7 bases at J, leaving 5 bases unmatched. The CDR3 is CASSQDRVGNEQFF. The CDR3, as DNA: TGTGCCAGCAGCCAGGACAGGGTCGGAAATGAGCAGTTCTTC.